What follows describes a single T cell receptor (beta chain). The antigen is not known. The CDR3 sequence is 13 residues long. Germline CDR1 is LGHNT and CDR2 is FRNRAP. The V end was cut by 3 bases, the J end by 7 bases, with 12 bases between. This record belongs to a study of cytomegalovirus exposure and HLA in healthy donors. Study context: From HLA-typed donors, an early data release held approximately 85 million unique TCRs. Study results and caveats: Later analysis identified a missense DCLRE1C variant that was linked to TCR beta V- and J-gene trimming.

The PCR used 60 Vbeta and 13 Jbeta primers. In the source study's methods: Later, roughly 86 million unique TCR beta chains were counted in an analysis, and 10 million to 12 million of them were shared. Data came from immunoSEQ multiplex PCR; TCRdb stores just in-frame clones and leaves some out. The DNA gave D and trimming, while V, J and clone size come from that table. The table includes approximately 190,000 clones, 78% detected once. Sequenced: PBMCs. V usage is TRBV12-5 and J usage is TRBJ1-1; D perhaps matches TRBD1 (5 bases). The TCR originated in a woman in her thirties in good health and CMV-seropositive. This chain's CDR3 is CASGLMGRHEAFF. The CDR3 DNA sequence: TGTGCTAGTGGTTTAATGGGGCGGCATGAAGCTTTCTTT.